These 18 T cell receptor beta chains share one sample of origin, sequenced in a study of response to subunit inactivated influenza vaccine (dated by TCRdb to the late 2010s). The library was prepared using RT-PCR. Sequencer: Illumina HiSeq 2500. TCRdb cleaned the public reads at Q25 with fastp, built clones with MiXCR and kept in-frame beta chains. One record per CDR3 amino acid sequence lists the most common genes and DNA. The sample table lists hundreds of thousands of distinct CDR3 sequences, around 13% of them with a count of one. The ten biggest clones cover approximately 7.6% of the sample. The source was PBMCs from blood, collected about 14 days before vaccination. Receptors were obtained from a man aged 45-60 years who received an inactivated influenza vaccine. Donor details come from another sample of the same person, matched by shared clones.

The table lists this clonotype with many counts. The CDR3 sequence: CASSQGQGTDTQYF. CDR3 DNA: TGTGCCAGCAGCCAGGGACAGGGCACAGATACGCAGTATTTT. The chain links TRBV3-1 to TRBJ2-3; TRBD1 aligns across 8 bases. Germline CDR1 and CDR2: LGHDT and YNNKEL (reference sequence). J gave up 1 base and V 3 bases, and 0 bases lay outside the gene matches. This CDR3 has 14 residues.

This chain joins TRBV2 and TRBJ2-2; tentative D call: TRBD2 (5 bases). CDR3 length: 13 residues. Germline-derived CDR1 and CDR2 are SNHLY and FYNNEI. The V gene lost 5 bases and the J gene lost 13 bases, with 17 bases spanning the gap. CDR3 in DNA: TGTGCCAGCAGTCTCGAGACTACGCGCGTGCTGTTTTTT. Its protein product is CASSLETTRVLFF.

The chain links TRBV7-8 to TRBJ1-4; tentatively, D is TRBD1 (6 bases). V lost 5 bases and J lost 12, with 25 bases in between. This CDR3 has 16 residues. CDR1 is SGHVS and CDR2 is FQNEAQ in the germline V gene. The CDR3 DNA sequence: TGTGCCAGCAGCCAGCGGGTGGGCAGGGGTTTGAGTCAACTGTTTTTT. It encodes CASSQRVGRGLSQLFF.

This clonotype was seen repeatedly, ten times or more. J is TRBJ2-7 and V is TRBV7-2, with no clear D. Germline CDR1 reads SGHTA; CDR2 reads FQGNSA. V dropped 2 bases and J dropped 5 bases, with 7 bases sitting between them. This CDR3 has 12 residues. CDR3 protein: CASSLFTDEQYF. CDR3 DNA sequence: TGTGCCAGCAGCTTATTTACAGACGAGCAGTACTTC.

Only a few counts were recorded for this clonotype. This sequence joins TRBV7-9 and TRBJ2-3, with 10 bases that match TRBD1. Germline trimming cut 2 bases from V and 4 bases from J; bases unmatched to any gene: 9. Germline V gives CDR1 SEHNR, CDR2 FQNEAQ (reference sequence). This CDR3 comprises 17 residues. CDR3 nucleotide sequence: TGTGCCAGCAGCTTATTTCCTCGACAGGGGGCTGCAGATACGCAGTATTTT. This translates into CASSLFPRQGAADTQYF. The variable domain in full, with the rest retrieved from reference TRBV7-9 and TRBJ2-3, is DTGVSQNPRHKITKRGQNVTFRCDPISEHNRLYWYRQTLGQGPEFLTYFQNEAQLEKSRLLSDRFSAERPKGSFSTLEIQRTEQGDSAMYLCASSLFPRQGAADTQYFGPGTRLTVL.

This sequence joins TRBV30 and TRBJ2-7; D unresolved. The CDR3 length is 13 residues. Per the germline V gene, CDR1 is GTSNPN and CDR2 is SVGIG (reference sequence). Trimming took 0 bases from V and 3 from J, leaving 9 bases between them. The CDR3 protein is CAWSVSPNYEQYF. CDR3 DNA: TGTGCCTGGAGTGTTAGCCCGAACTACGAGCAGTACTTC. The full variable domain, completed using reference TRBV30 and TRBJ2-7, is SQTIHQWPATLVQPVGSPLSLECTVEGTSNPNLYWYRQAAGRGLQLLFYSVGIGQISSEVPQNLSASRPQDRQFILSSKKLLLSDSGFYLCAWSVSPNYEQYFGPGTRLTVT.

The chain couples TRBV3-1 to TRBJ2-2; 10 bases are a match to TRBD2. The ends lost 4 bases at V and 3 bases at J; junction bases unmatched: 8. Germline assignment: CDR1 LGHDT and CDR2 YNNKEL (reference sequence). CDR3 length: 17 amino acids. This CDR3 is CASSLQRGGMHTGELFF. The CDR3 nucleotides are TGTGCCAGCAGCCTACAGCGGGGGGGCATGCACACCGGGGAGCTGTTTTTT.

This clonotype has more than one count but fewer than ten. Here the CDR3 DNA reads TGTGCCATCAGTGAGACCCTGGGGACTCAGCCCCAGCATTTT. Translating gives CAISETLGTQPQHF. The chain links TRBV10-3 to TRBJ1-5; tentative D call: TRBD1 (5 bases). Germline V gene sequence: CDR1 ENHRY, CDR2 SYGVKD. With 2 bases removed from V and 6 bases from J, the gap between germline ends came to 11 bases. This CDR3 is 14 amino acids long.

This chain links TRBV5-1 with TRBJ2-7; tentative D call: TRBD1 (6 bases). V lost 0 bases and J 5 bases, leaving 15 bases between the germline ends. Per germline, CDR1 SGHRS and CDR2 YFSETQ. CDR3 length: 15 residues. Here the CDR3 DNA reads TGCGCCAGCAGCTTGGCCGAACAGGGTAGCCACGAGCAGTACTTC. Its translation is CASSLAEQGSHEQYF.

This clonotype has a handful of counts. The gene calls are TRBV24-1 and TRBJ2-5; perhaps TRBD1 as D (6 bases). CDR1 is KGHDR and CDR2 is SFDVKD in the germline V gene. Trimming took off 4 bases at V and 2 bases at J, with 28 bases between the two ends. This CDR3 is 20 amino acids long. The CDR3, as DNA: TGTGCCACCAGTGACTCCGGGACCGAACTGGGGACACGCTATCAAGAGACCCAGTACTTC. Amino acids: CATSDSGTELGTRYQETQYF.

In its sample, this clonotype was seen a few times. The V and J genes are TRBV27 and TRBJ2-5; TRBD2 aligns across 12 bases. The CDR3 runs to 15 residues. V trimming: 4 bases; J trimming: 7 bases; junction bases outside the gene matches: 7. Germline V gene lookup returns CDR1 MNHEY and CDR2 SMNVEV (reference sequence). The DNA for the CDR3 is TGTGCCAGCAGTTCCCTAGCGGGGGGGCCGGGGACCCAGTACTTC. Translation: CASSSLAGGPGTQYF.

The chain combines TRBV20-1 with TRBJ2-1, with D hard to call. The V gene's germline CDR1 is DFQATT and CDR2 SNEGSKA (reference sequence). V was pared by 6 bases and J by 5 bases, with 11 bases between. The CDR3 contains 12 residues. In DNA, the CDR3 is TGCAGTGCGGCCCCTTTAGACAATGAGCAGTTCTTC. It yields the protein CSAAPLDNEQFF.

The chain joins TRBV5-5 to TRBJ2-3, with TRBD2 matching over 15 bases. Trimming at V came to 3 bases and at J to 8 bases, leaving 1 base not matched to a gene. Germline V gene lookup returns CDR1 SGHKS and CDR2 YYEKEE (reference sequence). The CDR3 sequence is 14 residues long. The CDR3 nucleotides read TGTGCCAGCAGCTGGACTAGCGGGAGGGGTACGCAGTATTTT. Residues: CASSWTSGRGTQYF.

This clonotype was seen repeatedly, ten times or more. The CDR3 nucleotides are TGTGCCAGCAGTTTATCGAGAGATACGCAGTATTTT. This sequence encodes CASSLSRDTQYF. V usage is TRBV27 and J usage is TRBJ2-3; no reliable D call. Germline CDR1 is MNHEY and CDR2 is SMNVEV (reference sequence). There are 12 residues in the CDR3. V was pared by 0 bases and J by 5 bases, with 3 bases between.

V usage is TRBV12-3 or TRBV12-4 and J usage is TRBJ2-3, with 7 bases matching TRBD2. The CDR3 is 17 residues long. Trimming at V came to 4 bases and at J to 0 bases, leaving 10 bases not matched to a gene. CDR3 residues: CASSSPIAGTSTDTQYF. The CDR3, as DNA: TGTGCCAGCAGTTCCCCAATAGCGGGCACTAGCACAGATACGCAGTATTTT.

This clonotype has a handful of counts. The rearrangement uses TRBV7-2 and TRBJ2-1; possibly TRBD1 for D (6 bases). Germline values: CDR1 SGHTA, CDR2 FQGNSA. The CDR3 totals 13 residues. V was cut by 5 bases and J by 9 bases, with 14 bases left in between. The CDR3 sequence is CASSPVGAGEQFF. For the CDR3, the DNA is TGTGCCAGCAGCCCTGTGGGGGCGGGTGAGCAGTTCTTC.

V usage is TRBV7-2 and J usage is TRBJ2-7; no clear D. The length of the CDR3 is 14 residues. The germline CDR1 and CDR2 sequences are SGHTA and FQGNSA. The germline V and J ends were trimmed by 4 bases and 0 bases, with 10 bases remaining between them. The CDR3, as DNA: TGTGCCAGCAGCTGGAGAGACGGCTCCTACGAGCAGTACTTC. It yields the protein CASSWRDGSYEQYF. The full variable domain, its missing parts supplied by reference TRBV7-2 and TRBJ2-7, is GAGVSQSPSNKVTEKGKDVELRCDPISGHTALYWYRQSLGQGLEFLIYFQGNSAPDKSGLPSDRFSAERTGGSVSTLTIQRTQQEDSAVYLCASSWRDGSYEQYFGPGTRLTVT.

In regard to this clonotype: This may be a read error: a much more frequent sequence differs by one nucleotide. The chain carries TRBV5-1 and TRBJ2-1; 7 bases agree with TRBD2. The CDR3 length is 16 residues. Germline CDR1 and CDR2: SGHRS and YFSETQ. The V segment lost 0 bases and the J segment 4 bases; nucleotides outside the gene matches: 7. The CDR3 DNA sequence: TGCGCCAGCAGCTTGGCCCGGACTAGAGGGTACAATGAGCAGTTCTTC. It is translated as CASSLARTRGYNEQFF.